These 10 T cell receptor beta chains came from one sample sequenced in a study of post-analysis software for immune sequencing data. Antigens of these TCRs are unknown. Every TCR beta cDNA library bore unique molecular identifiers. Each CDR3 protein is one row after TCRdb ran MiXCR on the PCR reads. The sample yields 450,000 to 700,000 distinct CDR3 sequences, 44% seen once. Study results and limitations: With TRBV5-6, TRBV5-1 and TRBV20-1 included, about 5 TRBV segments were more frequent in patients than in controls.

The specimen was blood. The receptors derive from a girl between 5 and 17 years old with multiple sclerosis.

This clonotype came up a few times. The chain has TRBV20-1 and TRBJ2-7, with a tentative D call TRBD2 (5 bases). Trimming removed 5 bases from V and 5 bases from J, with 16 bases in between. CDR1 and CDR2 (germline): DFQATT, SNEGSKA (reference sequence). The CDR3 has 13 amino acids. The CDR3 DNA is TGCAGTGCTCCCCTCGGGGAGAGGGACGAGCAGTACTTC. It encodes CSAPLGERDEQYF.

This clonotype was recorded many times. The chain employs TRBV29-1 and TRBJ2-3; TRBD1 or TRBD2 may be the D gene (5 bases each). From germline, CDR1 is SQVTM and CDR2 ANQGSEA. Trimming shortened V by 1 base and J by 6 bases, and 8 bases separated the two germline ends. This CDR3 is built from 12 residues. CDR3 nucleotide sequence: TGCAGCGTTGAAGGAGGGGAGGATACGCAGTATTTT. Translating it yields CSVEGGEDTQYF.

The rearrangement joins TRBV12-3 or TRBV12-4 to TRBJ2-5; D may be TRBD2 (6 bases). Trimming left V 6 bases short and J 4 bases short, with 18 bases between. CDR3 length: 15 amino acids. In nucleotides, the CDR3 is TGTGCCAGCAGCCGCGGGATAGGGGAAGTAGAGACCCAGTACTTC. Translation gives CASSRGIGEVETQYF.

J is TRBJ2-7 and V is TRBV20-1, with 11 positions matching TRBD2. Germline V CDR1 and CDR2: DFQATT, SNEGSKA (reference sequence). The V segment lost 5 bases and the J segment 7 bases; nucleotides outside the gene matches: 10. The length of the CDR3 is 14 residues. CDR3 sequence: CSARQASGRNEQYF. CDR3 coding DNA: TGCAGTGCTCGCCAGGCTAGCGGGAGGAATGAGCAGTACTTC.

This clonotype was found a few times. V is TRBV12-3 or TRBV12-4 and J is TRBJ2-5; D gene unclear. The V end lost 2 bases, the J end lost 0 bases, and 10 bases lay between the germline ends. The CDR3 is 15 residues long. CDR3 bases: TGTGCCAGCAGTTTAACCGAGTTTCACCAAGAGACCCAGTACTTC. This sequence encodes CASSLTEFHQETQYF.

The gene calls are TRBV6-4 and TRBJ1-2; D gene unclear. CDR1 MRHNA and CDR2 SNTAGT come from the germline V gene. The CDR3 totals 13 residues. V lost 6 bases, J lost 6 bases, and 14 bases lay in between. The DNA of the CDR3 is TGTGCCAGCAGACTCGCCAGTCGCCATGGCTACACCTTC. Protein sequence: CASRLASRHGYTF.

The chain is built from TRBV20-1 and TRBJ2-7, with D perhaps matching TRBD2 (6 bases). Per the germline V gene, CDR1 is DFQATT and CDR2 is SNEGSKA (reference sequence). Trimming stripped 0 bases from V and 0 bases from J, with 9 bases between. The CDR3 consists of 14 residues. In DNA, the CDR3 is TGCAGTGCTAGAGATAGCGGCAACTCCTACGAGCAGTACTTC. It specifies CSARDSGNSYEQYF.

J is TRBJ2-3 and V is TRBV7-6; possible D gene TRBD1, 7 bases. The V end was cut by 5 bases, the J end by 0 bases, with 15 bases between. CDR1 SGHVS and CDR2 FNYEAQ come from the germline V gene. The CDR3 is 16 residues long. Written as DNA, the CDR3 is TGTGCCAGCAGCCCACAGGGGACTTTCAGCACAGATACGCAGTATTTT. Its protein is CASSPQGTFSTDTQYF.

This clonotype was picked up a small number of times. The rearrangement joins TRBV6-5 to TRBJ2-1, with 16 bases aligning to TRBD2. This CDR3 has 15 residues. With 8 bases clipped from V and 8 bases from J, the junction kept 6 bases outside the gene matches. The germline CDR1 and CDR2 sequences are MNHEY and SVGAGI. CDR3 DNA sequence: TGTGCCAGCTGCCCGGGACTAGCGGGAGGGCATGAGCAGTTCTTC. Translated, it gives CASCPGLAGGHEQFF.

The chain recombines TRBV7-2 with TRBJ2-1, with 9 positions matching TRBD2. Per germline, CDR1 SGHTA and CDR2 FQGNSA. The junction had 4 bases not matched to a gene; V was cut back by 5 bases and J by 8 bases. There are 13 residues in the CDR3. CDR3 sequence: CASSPTSGHEQFF. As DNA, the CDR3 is TGTGCCAGCAGCCCGACTAGCGGCCATGAGCAGTTCTTC.